This passage covers 24 T cell receptor beta chains from one sample sequenced in a study of post-analysis software for immune sequencing data. Points from the study as a whole: Roughly 5 TRBV segments occurring more often in patients than controls included TRBV5-6, TRBV5-1 and TRBV20-1.

Unique molecular identifiers were carried by the TCR beta cDNA libraries. TCRdb used MiXCR to reprocess the PCR reads, holding one entry per CDR3 protein. The table shows 380,000 or so distinct CDR3 sequences, with less than 35% occurring only once. What these receptors recognize is not known. Input material: blood. Source of these receptors: a girl between 5 and 17 years old with multiple sclerosis.

This sequence joins TRBV7-2 and TRBJ2-5, with 10 bases lining up with TRBD1. V dropped 5 bases and J dropped 1; count of bases not matched to a gene: 4. The CDR3 is 15 amino acids. Germline lookup yields CDR1 SGHTA and CDR2 FQGNSA. The CDR3 coding sequence is TGTGCCAGCAGCGCCGACAGGGGGCTCCAAGAGACCCAGTACTTC. Translation gives CASSADRGLQETQYF.

In its sample, this clonotype was seen many times. The gene calls are TRBV3-1 and TRBJ2-7, with D unresolved. CDR1 LGHDT and CDR2 YNNKEL come from the germline V gene (reference sequence). V dropped 0 bases and J dropped 3 bases, with 3 bases sitting between them. The CDR3 is 12 residues long. The CDR3 DNA sequence: TGTGCCAGCAGCCAAGAGTTCTACGAGCAGTACTTC. Translated, it gives CASSQEFYEQYF.

This clonotype appeared a few times. The chain couples TRBV9 to TRBJ1-1; 9 nucleotides line up with TRBD1. CDR3 length equals 15 residues. The junction had 6 bases not matched to a gene; V was cut back by 3 bases and J by 3 bases. The germline CDR1 and CDR2 sequences are SGDLS and YYNGEE. CDR3 residues: CASSARGDRDTEAFF. The DNA of the CDR3 is TGTGCCAGCAGCGCCCGGGGGGACAGGGACACTGAAGCTTTCTTT.

The sample holds one count of this clonotype. The J gene is TRBJ1-6, the V gene TRBV12-3 or TRBV12-4, with D unclear. The CDR3 sequence is 15 residues long. V shed 1 base and J shed 6 bases, with 10 bases lying between them. The CDR3 is CASSLGSLFNSPLHF. The CDR3 nucleotides are TGTGCCAGCAGTTTAGGAAGTCTCTTTAATTCACCCCTCCACTTT.

The sample holds a few counts of this clonotype. The V gene is TRBV5-6, the J gene TRBJ2-4, with unresolved D. V was clipped by 3 bases and J by 2 bases, with 9 bases between them. There are 14 residues in the CDR3. Germline CDR1 SGHDT, CDR2 YYEEEE. DNA of the CDR3: TGTGCCAGCAGCTCGATAGGACCCAAAAACATTCAGTACTTC. It codes for CASSSIGPKNIQYF.

The chain combines TRBV6-6 with TRBJ1-2; tentatively, D is TRBD1 (5 bases). CDR1 is MNHNY, CDR2 SVGAGI, per germline (reference sequence). The ends were cut back, 0 bases at V and 2 bases at J, with 10 bases in the middle. The CDR3 covers 15 residues. CDR3 coding DNA: TGTGCCAGCAGTTACTCGCAGGGAACAAACTATGGCTACACCTTC. This codes for CASSYSQGTNYGYTF.

This rearrangement joins TRBV24-1 to TRBJ2-1, with 9 bases lining up with TRBD2. Germline V gene sequence: CDR1 KGHDR, CDR2 SFDVKD. The CDR3 spans 14 residues. J gave up 7 bases and V 9 bases, and 9 bases lay outside the gene matches. The CDR3 here is CATEEGGGANEQFF. CDR3 sequence (DNA): TGTGCCACCGAGGAGGGCGGGGGGGCAAATGAGCAGTTCTTC.

The chain has TRBV7-2 and TRBJ1-1; TRBD1 is a possible D gene (6 bases). The CDR3 loop spans 14 amino acids. The germline V gene encodes CDR1 SGHTA and CDR2 FQGNSA. V was pared by 11 bases and J by 1 base, with 17 bases between. CDR3 loop: CASRFAGANTEAFF. The CDR3 nucleotides read TGTGCCTCCCGATTCGCAGGGGCGAACACTGAAGCTTTCTTT. Full variable domain (remainder filled in from reference TRBV7-2 and TRBJ1-1): GAGVSQSPSNKVTEKGKDVELRCDPISGHTALYWYRQSLGQGLEFLIYFQGNSAPDKSGLPSDRFSAERTGGSVSTLTIQRTQQEDSAVYLCASRFAGANTEAFFGQGTRLTVV.

V gene TRBV20-1 combines with J gene TRBJ2-7; D uncertain. This CDR3 comprises 11 residues. Per germline, CDR1 DFQATT and CDR2 SNEGSKA (reference sequence). CDR3 sequence reads: CRARPGHEQYF. CDR3 DNA: TGCAGGGCACGACCTGGGCACGAGCAGTACTTC.

The CDR3 loop reads CASRGDRANSPLHF. In nucleotides, the CDR3 is TGTGCCAGCAGGGGGGACAGGGCTAATTCACCCCTCCACTTT. The chain uses TRBV6-5 and TRBJ1-6, with 9 bases fitting TRBD1. Trimming at V came to 6 bases and at J to 6 bases, leaving 3 bases not matched to a gene. The CDR3 runs to 14 residues. The V gene's germline CDR1 is MNHEY and CDR2 SVGAGI.

Note on this clonotype: The junction departs from the called germline gene at one end, perhaps through a read error. The chain links TRBV29-1 to TRBJ2-4; TRBD1 aligns across 9 bases. The CDR3 runs to 14 residues. Germline V gene data show CDR1 as SQVTM and CDR2 as ANQGSEA. CDR3 DNA: TGCAGCGTCGCGGGACAGGGTTCCAAAAACATTCGGTACTTC. This gives the protein CSVAGQGSKNIRYF.

Here the CDR3 DNA reads TGCAGCGTTGAAGATCCGGAGGTAGGGGGCTCCGAGCAGTACTTC. This codes for CSVEDPEVGGSEQYF. The chain links TRBV29-1 to TRBJ2-7; 7 nucleotides line up with TRBD1. The CDR3 runs to 15 residues. Trimming removed 0 bases from V and 6 bases from J; junction bases left unmatched: 11. CDR1 and CDR2 from the germline V gene are SQVTM and ANQGSEA.

The rearrangement links TRBV9 to TRBJ1-6; no clear D. Germline V gene lookup returns CDR1 SGDLS and CDR2 YYNGEE. Trimming left V 0 bases short and J 7 bases short, with 11 bases between. The CDR3 runs to 15 residues. CDR3 in DNA: TGTGCCAGCAGCGTAGCTTGGGAGGCAAATTCACCCCTCCACTTT. It specifies CASSVAWEANSPLHF.

This chain connects TRBV28 to TRBJ1-1; weak D call: TRBD1 (5 bases). The CDR3 spans 17 residues. Per the germline V gene, CDR1 is MDHEN and CDR2 is SYDVKM. V shed 6 bases and J shed 4 bases, with 24 bases lying between them. The CDR3 region has the DNA TGTGCCAGCAGGGGACCTGGGCCGGGGGGACGTAGCACTGAAGCTTTCTTT. It translates to CASRGPGPGGRSTEAFF.

Details on this clonotype: A read error may produce the germline difference seen at one junction end. Here the CDR3 DNA reads TGTGCTAGCAGCCGGACTAGCGGGGGATGCTACGAGCAGTACTTC. This sequence encodes CASSRTSGGCYEQYF. V usage is TRBV7-2 and J usage is TRBJ2-7; 13 nucleotides line up with TRBD2. CDR3 length equals 15 residues. Germline V lookup: CDR1 SGHTA, CDR2 FQGNSA.

This chain joins TRBV30 and TRBJ2-1; maybe TRBD1 (5 bases). This CDR3 region has 11 residues. Looked up from germline, CDR1 is GTSNPN and CDR2 is SVGIG (reference sequence). V lost 0 bases to trimming and J lost 9 bases, with 6 bases between them. This CDR3 is CAWSVGAEQFF. CDR3 nucleotide sequence: TGTGCCTGGAGTGTAGGGGCTGAGCAGTTCTTC.

This rearrangement joins TRBV12-3 or TRBV12-4 to TRBJ1-2, with D hard to call. The V gene lost 3 bases and the J gene lost 2 bases, with 7 bases spanning the gap. The CDR3 runs to 13 residues. CDR3 nucleotides: TGTGCCAGCAGTTTCTACAGCAACTATGGCTACACCTTC. As protein: CASSFYSNYGYTF.

Comments on this clonotype: Germline and junction disagree at one end, which may indicate a read error. The J gene is TRBJ2-6, the V gene TRBV5-6; a possible D gene is TRBD2 (6 bases). CDR1 and CDR2 (germline): SGHDT, YYEEEE. The CDR3 runs 16 residues. The CDR3 bases are TGTGCCAGCAGCTTGGTGGGGGAGGCTGGGGCCAACGTCCGGACTTTC. It translates to CASSLVGEAGANVRTF. Supplemented by reference TRBV5-6 and TRBJ2-6, the full variable domain reads DAGVTQSPTHLIKTRGQQVTLRCSPKSGHDTVSWYQQALGQGPQFIFQYYEEEERQRGNFPDRFSGHQFPNYSSELNVNALLLGDSALYLCASSLVGEAGANVRTFGAGSRLTVL.

The gene calls are TRBV5-1 and TRBJ1-5, with 7 bases identical to TRBD1. V was pared by 0 bases and J by 2 bases, with 8 bases of the junction left unmatched. Germline V CDR1 and CDR2: SGHRS, YFSETQ. This CDR3 has 17 residues. CDR3 residues: CASSLGPLGQGNQPQHF. Here the CDR3 DNA reads TGCGCCAGCAGCTTGGGCCCCTTAGGACAGGGCAATCAGCCCCAGCATTTT.

The chain uses TRBV5-1 and TRBJ2-3; D uncertain. Germline values: CDR1 SGHRS, CDR2 YFSETQ. Trimming took 5 bases from V and 4 from J, leaving 14 bases between them. The CDR3 totals 14 residues. The CDR3 loop reads CASRLMEKPDTQYF. CDR3 DNA: TGCGCCAGCAGGCTCATGGAAAAGCCAGATACGCAGTATTTT.

CDR3 DNA sequence: TGCAGGGTGGCGTTAACTCAAGAGACCCAGTACTTC. Amino acids: CRVALTQETQYF. The chain employs TRBV20-1 and TRBJ2-5; D ambiguous. This CDR3 is 12 amino acids long. Germline values: CDR1 DFQATT, CDR2 SNEGSKA (reference sequence).

This clonotype has a count of ten or more. The chain employs TRBV20-1 and TRBJ2-7; 11 bases line up with TRBD2. This CDR3 is built from 15 residues. Germline values: CDR1 DFQATT, CDR2 SNEGSKA (reference sequence). The V gene end was trimmed by 3 bases and the J gene end by 5 bases; junction bases not matched to a gene: 9. CDR3 amino acids: CSASLRSGGADEQYF. CDR3 sequence (DNA): TGCAGTGCTAGCCTCCGTAGCGGGGGGGCCGACGAGCAGTACTTC.

The sample holds a few counts of this clonotype. The genes are TRBV7-2 and TRBJ2-3; the D call may be TRBD1 or TRBD2 (6 bases each). In germline, CDR1 is SGHTA, CDR2 FQGNSA. V lost 7 bases and J lost 5, with 13 bases in between. The CDR3 has 13 residues. Here the CDR3 DNA reads TGTGCCAGCACCCTACAGGGAGGAGATACGCAGTATTTT. Encoded protein: CASTLQGGDTQYF.

This clonotype was observed a handful of times. The genes are TRBV7-3 and TRBJ2-6; TRBD1 agrees at 10 bases. Germline assignment: CDR1 SGHTA and CDR2 FQGTGA. The CDR3 covers 17 residues. V gave up 5 bases and J gave up 0 bases; unmatched junction bases: 4. CDR3 nucleotide sequence: TGTGCCAGCAGCAAGACAGGGGGCGGCTCTGGGGCCAACGTCCTGACTTTC. Translating gives CASSKTGGGSGANVLTF.